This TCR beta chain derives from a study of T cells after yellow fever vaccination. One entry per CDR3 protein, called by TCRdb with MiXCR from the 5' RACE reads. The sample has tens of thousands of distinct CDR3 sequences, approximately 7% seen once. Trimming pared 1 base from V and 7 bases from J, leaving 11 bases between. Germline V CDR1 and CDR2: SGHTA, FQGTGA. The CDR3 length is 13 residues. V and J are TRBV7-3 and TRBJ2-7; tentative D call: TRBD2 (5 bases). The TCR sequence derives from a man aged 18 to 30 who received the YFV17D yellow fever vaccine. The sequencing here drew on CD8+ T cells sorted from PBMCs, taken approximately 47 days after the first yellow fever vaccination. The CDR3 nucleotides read TGTGCCAGCAGCTTAAACGGGATTGGGGAGCAGTACTTC. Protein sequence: CASSLNGIGEQYF.